The rows below give T cell receptor beta chains drawn from one sample of a study of T-cell memory formation after mild COVID-19. TCRdb fed the 5' RACE reads into MiXCR, producing one record per CDR3 protein. The sample holds 400,000 to 500,000 distinct CDR3 sequences, roughly 20% seen once. Sequencing was done on a sample of PBMCs or a T cell subset sorted from them (not recorded which). The source of these receptors is an adult woman who had mild COVID-19 (a few samples of this study predate the infection). Cell type and time point are not known. Both conserved end residues are part of each CDR3. The D gene is left open where the match is weak. Expanded clones are given a class, and other clones once, few, many or no size at all.

d_gene: NA; len: 13; j_gene: TRBJ2-1; v_gene: TRBV30; abundance: NA; CDR3nt: TGTGCCTGGAGTGTAATAACAACCGGTGAGCAGTTCTTC; CDR3aa: CAWSVITTGEQFF
d_gene: NA; len: 11; j_gene: TRBJ2-7; v_gene: TRBV20-1; abundance: few; CDR3nt: TGCAGTGCTAGAGTAACACGCGAGCAGTACTTC; CDR3aa: CSARVTREQYF
d_gene: NA; len: 16; j_gene: TRBJ2-1; v_gene: TRBV12-3/TRBV12-4; abundance: NA; CDR3nt: TGTGCCAGCAGTTTCCGCGGCGGGGCGGACTACAATGAGCAGTTCTTC; CDR3aa: CASSFRGGADYNEQFF
d_gene: NA; len: 14; j_gene: TRBJ2-5; v_gene: TRBV20-1; abundance: NA; CDR3nt: TGCAGTGCTAGAGCCTCGGGACTGCAAGAGACCCAGTACTTC; CDR3aa: CSARASGLQETQYF
d_gene: NA; len: 15; j_gene: TRBJ2-1; v_gene: TRBV18; abundance: NA; CDR3nt: TGTGCCAGCTCACCCGAGAGCGGTCCCTACAATGAGCAGTTCTTC; CDR3aa: CASSPESGPYNEQFF
d_gene: NA; len: 14; j_gene: TRBJ1-2; v_gene: TRBV3-1; abundance: NA; CDR3nt: TGTGCCAGCAGCCAACAGGGTTTCAACTATGGCTACACCTTC; CDR3aa: CASSQQGFNYGYTF
d_gene: NA; len: 13; j_gene: TRBJ1-6; v_gene: TRBV20-1; abundance: few; CDR3nt: TGCAGTGCTAGAGATGTGGGGAATTCACCCCTCCACTTT; CDR3aa: CSARDVGNSPLHF
d_gene: TRBD2; len: 17; j_gene: TRBJ2-3; v_gene: TRBV7-8; abundance: NA; CDR3nt: TGTGCCAGCAGCTTAGATCTGACTAGCGGCCGCACAGATACGCAGTATTTT; CDR3aa: CASSLDLTSGRTDTQYF
d_gene: NA; len: 15; j_gene: TRBJ1-6; v_gene: TRBV14; abundance: NA; CDR3nt: TGTGCCAGCAGCCAAGTATCCGGCTATAATTCACCCCTCCACTTT; CDR3aa: CASSQVSGYNSPLHF
d_gene: TRBD1; len: 17; j_gene: TRBJ2-3; v_gene: TRBV6-1; abundance: NA; CDR3nt: TGTGCCAGCAGTGAAATAGTGCCAGGACAGGGGACAGATACGCAGTATTTT; CDR3aa: CASSEIVPGQGTDTQYF
d_gene: NA; len: 15; j_gene: TRBJ2-5; v_gene: TRBV11-2; abundance: few; CDR3nt: TGTGCCAGCAGCTTAGTGGAAGGCCGGGGAGAGACCCAGTACTTC; CDR3aa: CASSLVEGRGETQYF
d_gene: NA; len: 10; j_gene: TRBJ2-7; v_gene: TRBV3-1; abundance: many; CDR3nt: TGTGCCAGCGGGGACTACGAGCAGTACTTC; CDR3aa: CASGDYEQYF
d_gene: NA; len: 13; j_gene: TRBJ2-5; v_gene: TRBV6-5; abundance: NA; CDR3nt: TGTGCCAGCAGACCCGGGATTATTGAGACCCAGTACTTC; CDR3aa: CASRPGIIETQYF
d_gene: NA; len: 15; j_gene: TRBJ2-5; v_gene: TRBV12-3/TRBV12-4; abundance: NA; CDR3nt: TGTGCCAGCAGTTTAGGAGGCCAGGGGCCAGAGACCCAGTACTTC; CDR3aa: CASSLGGQGPETQYF
d_gene: NA; len: 14; j_gene: TRBJ1-1; v_gene: TRBV11-2; abundance: many; CDR3nt: TGTGCCAGCAGCTTTTCTGACAAGAACACTGAAGCTTTCTTT; CDR3aa: CASSFSDKNTEAFF
d_gene: TRBD2; len: 16; j_gene: TRBJ2-5; v_gene: TRBV6-2/TRBV6-3; abundance: many; CDR3nt: TGTGCCAGCAGTTACGGAGCGGGAGGGCACTTGAAGACCCAGTACTTC; CDR3aa: CASSYGAGGHLKTQYF
d_gene: TRBD1; len: 15; j_gene: TRBJ1-2; v_gene: TRBV7-9; abundance: few; CDR3nt: TGTGCCAGCAGCGCCGACAGGGACAGGATTTATGGCTACACCTTC; CDR3aa: CASSADRDRIYGYTF
d_gene: TRBD2; len: 16; j_gene: TRBJ2-3; v_gene: TRBV6-5; abundance: few; CDR3nt: TGTGCCAGCAGTACCATTGGCGGGGGGGCCACAGATACGCAGTATTTT; CDR3aa: CASSTIGGGATDTQYF
d_gene: TRBD2; len: 15; j_gene: TRBJ2-3; v_gene: TRBV9; abundance: NA; CDR3nt: TGTGCCAGCAGCGTAGACGGGAGGATCGCAGATACGCAGTATTTT; CDR3aa: CASSVDGRIADTQYF
d_gene: TRBD1; len: 16; j_gene: TRBJ2-2; v_gene: TRBV15; abundance: once; CDR3nt: TGTGCCACCAGCAGAGATCCGGACAGGCGGACCGGGGAGCTGTTTTTT; CDR3aa: CATSRDPDRRTGELFF
d_gene: TRBD1; len: 14; j_gene: TRBJ1-6; v_gene: TRBV7-9; abundance: NA; CDR3nt: TGTGCCAGCGTACTCACGGGGGGACAGTCACCCCTCCACTTT; CDR3aa: CASVLTGGQSPLHF
d_gene: TRBD1; len: 13; j_gene: TRBJ1-2; v_gene: TRBV12-3/TRBV12-4; abundance: NA; CDR3nt: TGTGCCAGCACTTCCCGGACAGGGTATGGCTACACCTTC; CDR3aa: CASTSRTGYGYTF
d_gene: NA; len: 12; j_gene: TRBJ2-1; v_gene: TRBV19; abundance: NA; CDR3nt: TGTGCCAGTAGTATTTATGGCGTTGAGCAGTTCTTC; CDR3aa: CASSIYGVEQFF
d_gene: TRBD2; len: 14; j_gene: TRBJ2-2; v_gene: TRBV24-1; abundance: NA; CDR3nt: TGTGCCACGACCGGGACTAGCGGCACCGGGGAGCTGTTTTTT; CDR3aa: CATTGTSGTGELFF
d_gene: TRBD1; len: 17; j_gene: TRBJ2-7; v_gene: TRBV7-9; abundance: few; CDR3nt: TGTGCCAGCAGCTTAGCGGACAGGGCCCTAATCTACCACGAGCAGTACTTC; CDR3aa: CASSLADRALIYHEQYF
d_gene: TRBD2; len: 14; j_gene: TRBJ2-5; v_gene: TRBV27; abundance: few; CDR3nt: TGTGCCAGCAGTGGGGGAGGGGAGTGGGAGACCCAGTACTTC; CDR3aa: CASSGGGEWETQYF
d_gene: TRBD1; len: 16; j_gene: TRBJ2-2; v_gene: TRBV5-4; abundance: few; CDR3nt: TGTGCCAGCAGCTTCCGGACAGGGGCGAACACCGGGGAGCTGTTTTTT; CDR3aa: CASSFRTGANTGELFF
d_gene: NA; len: 14; j_gene: TRBJ1-2; v_gene: TRBV3-1; abundance: NA; CDR3nt: TGTGCCAGCAGCCAACTTGACAGAAACTATGGCTACACCTTC; CDR3aa: CASSQLDRNYGYTF
d_gene: TRBD2; len: 13; j_gene: TRBJ2-3; v_gene: TRBV7-9; abundance: few; CDR3nt: TGTGCCAGCAGCTCCGGAGCGGGGCGAACGCAGTATTTT; CDR3aa: CASSSGAGRTQYF
d_gene: NA; len: 15; j_gene: TRBJ2-1; v_gene: TRBV20-1; abundance: NA; CDR3nt: TGCAGTGCTAGTGATGGGAGCCGACCCCACAATGAGCAGTTCTTC; CDR3aa: CSASDGSRPHNEQFF
d_gene: NA; len: 11; j_gene: TRBJ1-2; v_gene: TRBV29-1; abundance: NA; CDR3nt: TGCAGCGCCGAGGACATCTATGGCTACACCTTC; CDR3aa: CSAEDIYGYTF
d_gene: NA; len: 17; j_gene: TRBJ2-7; v_gene: TRBV23-1; abundance: NA; CDR3nt: TGCGCCAGCAGTCAATCGTACAGCCGGTGGGTCACTACGAAGCAGTACTTC; CDR3aa: CASSQSYSRWVTTKQYF
d_gene: TRBD2; len: 14; j_gene: TRBJ2-7; v_gene: TRBV11-3; abundance: NA; CDR3nt: TGTGCCAGCAGCCCCCAGCGGGAGGATGGCGAGCAGTACTTC; CDR3aa: CASSPQREDGEQYF
d_gene: NA; len: 16; j_gene: TRBJ1-1; v_gene: TRBV4-1; abundance: NA; CDR3nt: TGCGCCAGCAGCCCCATCGGGAAGGGGAGGGACACTGAAGCTTTCTTT; CDR3aa: CASSPIGKGRDTEAFF
d_gene: NA; len: 15; j_gene: TRBJ2-1; v_gene: TRBV5-6; abundance: NA; CDR3nt: TGTGCCAGCACCACCACCGAACCGGGGCCCCATGAGCAGTTCTTC; CDR3aa: CASTTTEPGPHEQFF
d_gene: NA; len: 15; j_gene: TRBJ1-6; v_gene: TRBV19; abundance: once; CDR3nt: TGTGCCAGTATCCACTCTCTGGGAAAGAATTCACCCCTCCACTTT; CDR3aa: CASIHSLGKNSPLHF
d_gene: TRBD2; len: 15; j_gene: TRBJ2-2; v_gene: TRBV10-3; abundance: NA; CDR3nt: TGTGCCATCCCGGGTAGCGGGGGGAACACCGGGGAGCTGTTTTTT; CDR3aa: CAIPGSGGNTGELFF
d_gene: NA; len: 14; j_gene: TRBJ2-7; v_gene: TRBV9; abundance: few; CDR3nt: TGTGCCAGCAGCGGAAAGGACAGAACCTACGAGCAGTACTTC; CDR3aa: CASSGKDRTYEQYF
d_gene: NA; len: 17; j_gene: TRBJ2-4; v_gene: TRBV6-6; abundance: NA; CDR3nt: TGTGCCAGCAGCCCGTCAATAGGGCCCGAAGGCCTGAACATTCAGTACTTC; CDR3aa: CASSPSIGPEGLNIQYF
d_gene: TRBD2; len: 16; j_gene: TRBJ2-1; v_gene: TRBV12-3/TRBV12-4; abundance: few; CDR3nt: TGTGCCAGCAGTTTACGGCTAGCGGGGGGGCCGAGGGAGCAGTTCTTC; CDR3aa: CASSLRLAGGPREQFF
d_gene: TRBD2; len: 19; j_gene: TRBJ2-1; v_gene: TRBV5-1; abundance: NA; CDR3nt: TGCGCCAGCACCGCCCCCAACTCCGGGACTAGCGGCCTCAGCAATGAGCAGTTCTTC; CDR3aa: CASTAPNSGTSGLSNEQFF
d_gene: NA; len: 15; j_gene: TRBJ2-2; v_gene: TRBV4-2; abundance: NA; CDR3nt: TGTGCCAGCAGCCCCGACCAACTAAGCACCGGGGAGCTGTTTTTT; CDR3aa: CASSPDQLSTGELFF
d_gene: NA; len: 16; j_gene: TRBJ2-5; v_gene: TRBV7-2; abundance: NA; CDR3nt: TGTGCCAGCAGCCCCTTGGCAGGGAAAAGGGGGGAGACCCAGTACTTC; CDR3aa: CASSPLAGKRGETQYF
d_gene: NA; len: 17; j_gene: TRBJ2-3; v_gene: TRBV6-6; abundance: few; CDR3nt: TGTGCCAGCAGTTACTCGGGGCGGCGGGCTAGCACAGATACGCAGTATTTT; CDR3aa: CASSYSGRRASTDTQYF